This T cell receptor (beta chain) originates from a study of shared clonotypes between healthy human individuals. Study in general: A donor's plate count was three for CD4 naive and three for CD4 memory; CD8 naive had two and CD8 memory one.

Repertoires were generated with immunoSEQ multiplex PCR, while TCRdb's copy carries only in-frame clones and drops some. This sample has about 2.3 million clones, with over 85% found just once. CDR1 and CDR2 (germline): LNHNV, YYDKDF (reference sequence). The CDR3 loop spans 12 amino acids. The germline V and J ends were trimmed by 2 bases and 5 bases, with 6 bases remaining between them. The chain has TRBV15 and TRBJ1-1; D gene unclear. The sequence was collected from a man aged 18 to 35 in good health. Some clones in this sample may be carry-over from other donors' samples. The specimen sequenced was naive CD4+ T cells from PBMCs. Subset noted: CD45RA+ positively selected. CDR3: CATSRSGTEAFF. CDR3 sequence (DNA): TGTGCCACCAGCAGATCTGGGACTGAAGCTTTCTTT.